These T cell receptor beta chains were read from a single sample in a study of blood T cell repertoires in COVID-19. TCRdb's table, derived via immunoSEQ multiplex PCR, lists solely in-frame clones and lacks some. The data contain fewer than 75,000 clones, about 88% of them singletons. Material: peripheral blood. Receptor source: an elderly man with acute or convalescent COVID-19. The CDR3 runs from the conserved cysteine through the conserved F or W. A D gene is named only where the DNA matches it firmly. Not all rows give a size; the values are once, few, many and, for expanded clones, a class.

CAIGSGGIYGYTF,TGTGCCATCGGGTCCGGGGGGATCTATGGCTACACCTTC,TRBV10-3,TRBJ1-2,NA,NA
CASSLGPQETQYF,TGTGCCAGCAGCTTGGGGCCCCAAGAGACCCAGTACTTC,TRBV7-2,TRBJ2-5,NA,NA
CASSVLDRNTEAFF,TGCGCCAGCAGTGTCCTGGACAGGAACACTGAAGCTTTCTTT,TRBV10-2,TRBJ1-1,NA,NA
CASSPGGAVEKLFF,TGTGCCAGCAGTCCCGGGGGGGCAGTTGAAAAACTGTTTTTT,TRBV28,TRBJ1-4,NA,once
CASSLPSRQGSSHGYTF,TGTGCCAGCAGCTTACCCTCCCGACAGGGATCAAGTCACGGCTACACCTTC,TRBV7-9,TRBJ1-2,TRBD1,NA
CASSSRLAGAVNEQFF,TGTGCCAGCAGTTCCAGACTAGCGGGAGCAGTTAATGAGCAGTTCTTC,TRBV7-9,TRBJ2-1,TRBD2,NA
CSGKQGEGEKLFF,TGCAGCGGAAAACAGGGGGAGGGAGAAAAACTGTTTTTT,TRBV29-1,TRBJ1-4,TRBD1,NA
CASSERDSATDTQYF,TGTGCCAGCAGTGAAAGGGACTCGGCAACAGATACGCAGTATTTT,TRBV2,TRBJ2-3,NA,NA
CASSYGGVGEKLFF,TGTGCCAGCAGTTACGGAGGGGTGGGGGAAAAACTGTTTTTT,TRBV6-5,TRBJ1-4,NA,once
CASSIGIAGIEPQHF,TGTGCCAGTAGTATAGGGATAGCGGGAATTGAGCCCCAGCATTTT,TRBV19,TRBJ1-5,NA,NA